This TCR beta chain was retrieved from a study of regulatory T cells in long-lasting Graves disease (dated by TCRdb to about 2021). Regarding the complete study: Antithyroid drugs had been taken for less than 3 months by newly diagnosed Graves' disease patients. Peripheral blood TCR sequencing and RNA sequencing compared persistent Graves' disease patients with newly diagnosed Graves' disease patients. The study was registered as a clinical trial and conducted in China. A total of about 33 samples underwent TCR sequencing, from about 13 patients with persistent Graves' disease and 20 or so patients with newly diagnosed Graves' disease. The full study reports these points: Persistent disease showed preferential use of TRBV28, TRBJ1-2 and TRBJ2-5, whereas newly diagnosed disease favored TRBV20-1 and TRBJ2-1. The authors noted that the small sample size was a limitation that may lower accuracy. Sequencing and analysis were limited to the TCR beta chain. Persistent Graves' disease patients showed lower TCR Shannon entropy and fewer highly expanded clones than newly diagnosed patients, suggesting clonal expansion. The study examined only peripheral blood because the primary lesion, thyroid tissue, could not be accessed. More public clonotypes were shared among persistent patients (roughly 3,000) than among newly diagnosed patients (over 900).

This clonotype was found many times. Its recognized antigen is unknown. No base qualities exist here, and no much larger clone lies one base off it. Library construction relied on multiplex PCR. The run used an Illumina HiSeq 4000. iRepertoire HTBI primers and Arm-PCR amplification of CDR3 regions were used to construct TCR beta libraries. Gel purification was performed on PCR products prior to sequencing. The paper's data handling went like this. Gene usage analysis of CDR3 amino acid clonotypes relied on the approximately 62 TRBV and around 13 TRBJ segments identified across samples. COPE and FqMerger were used to merge the filtered high-quality paired reads into contigs. BLAST was used to align contigs to IMGT TRBV, TRBD and TRBJ reference genes, with CDR3 defined following IMGT. Any clonotype with a frequency above 0.1% was classified as a highly expanded clone. Shannon entropy served as the measure of repertoire diversity, while the Gini coefficient captured V-J evenness. Clonotypes shared by more than one individual were considered public. The public reads were quality trimmed at Q25 with fastp and then assembled into clones with MiXCR by TCRdb, keeping productive beta chains. One record per CDR3 amino acid sequence lists the most common genes and DNA. The V and J calls and clone size come from TCRdb's table, not from the authors' own analysis. A total of 200,000 to 300,000 distinct CDR3 sequences appear in this sample, around 21% of them only once. The ten top clones hold approximately 13% of the sample.

Looking up the germline V gene yields CDR1 SGHRS and CDR2 YFSETQ. V is cut by 0 bases and J by 6 bases, and the space between the germline ends is 11 bases. The CDR3 runs 14 amino acids, cysteine and phenylalanine included. Solely the CDR3 DNA is kept, with 42 bases framed from the first base. In the paper's terms, the time point label means: newly diagnosed GD, antithyroid drugs for less than 3 months. For both TCR sequencing and RNA sequencing, RNA was extracted from PBMCs in TRIzol. The diagnosis of Graves' disease was made according to American Thyroid Association guidelines. Patients were recruited from an endocrinology department in Xi'an, China. Each patient gave approximately 9.7 milliliters of peripheral blood, collected in an EDTA anticoagulant tube. Ficoll Paque Plus density gradient separation was used to isolate PBMCs, and no further T cell sorting was performed. An Agilent 2100 Bioanalyzer and agarose gel were used to check RNA quality, while a NanoDrop 2000 measured RNA concentration.

This chain joins TRBV5-1 to TRBJ2-3; the D region may be TRBD1 or TRBD2, each matching 5 bases equally. Material: peripheral blood mononuclear cells (PBMCs), obtained at new diagnosis, from a patient treated with antithyroid drugs. The sequence was obtained from a female donor with Graves disease. Here the CDR3 is given as CASSLGVGTDTQYF. The sequenced DNA is TGCGCCAGCAGCTTGGGAGTAGGGACGGATACGCAGTATTTT.